The T cell receptor beta chain under discussion was sequenced for a study of OX40 agonist ivuxolimab in advanced cancers. Study information: Ivuxolimab, an agonistic anti-OX40 (CD134) antibody, was given to patients. Dose-escalation patients suffered from hepatocellular carcinoma, melanoma, renal cell or head and neck cancer.

In germline, CDR1 is MDHEN, CDR2 SYDVKM. The CDR3 is 11 residues long. V was trimmed by 11 bases and J by 8 bases, leaving 15 bases between them. Autoimmune disease history or systemic immunosuppression led to patients being barred. The data were produced by immunoSEQ multiplex PCR, yet TCRdb's version contains in-frame clones alone and is incomplete. The sample holds around 82,000 clones; about 89% are singletons and the top ten take over 10%. The sequence was collected from an adult with an advanced solid tumor such as melanoma, head and neck, liver or kidney cancer. The sequencing here drew on CD4+ or CD8+ T cells sorted from blood, taken in a trial of the OX40 agonist ivuxolimab. V gene TRBV28 combines with J gene TRBJ2-5, with D possibly TRBD2 on 6 matching bases. CDR3 in DNA: TGTGCCTCGGGGGTTTGGTTCACCCAGTACTTC. Amino acids: CASGVWFTQYF. Drawing the rest from reference TRBV28 and TRBJ2-5, the complete variable domain is DVKVTQSSRYLVKRTGEKVFLECVQDMDHENMFWYRQDPGLGLRLIYFSYDVKMKEKGDIPEGYSVSREKKERFSLILESASTNQTSMYLCASGVWFTQYFGPGTRLLVL.